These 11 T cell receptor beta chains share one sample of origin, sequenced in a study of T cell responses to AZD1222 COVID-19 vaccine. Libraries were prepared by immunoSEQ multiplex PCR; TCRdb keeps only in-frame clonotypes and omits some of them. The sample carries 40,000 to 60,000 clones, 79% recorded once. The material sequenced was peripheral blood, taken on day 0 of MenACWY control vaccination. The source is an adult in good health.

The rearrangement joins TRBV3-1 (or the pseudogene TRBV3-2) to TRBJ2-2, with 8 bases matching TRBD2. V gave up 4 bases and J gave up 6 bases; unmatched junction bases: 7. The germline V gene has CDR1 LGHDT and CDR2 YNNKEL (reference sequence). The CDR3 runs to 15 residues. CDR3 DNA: TGTGCCAGCAGCCCACCAGCGGGAGCCCCCGGGGAGCTGTTTTTT. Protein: CASSPPAGAPGELFF.

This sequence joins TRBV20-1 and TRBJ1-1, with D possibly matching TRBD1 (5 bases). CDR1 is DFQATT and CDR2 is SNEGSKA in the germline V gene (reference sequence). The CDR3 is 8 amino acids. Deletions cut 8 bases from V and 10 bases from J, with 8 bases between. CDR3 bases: TGCAGTTGGGGGGGAGCTTTCTTT. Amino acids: CSWGGAFF.

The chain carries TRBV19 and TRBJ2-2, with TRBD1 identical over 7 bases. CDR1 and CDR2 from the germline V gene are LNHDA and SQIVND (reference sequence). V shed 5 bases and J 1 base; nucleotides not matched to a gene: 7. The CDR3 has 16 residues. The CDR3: CASSSGTEKNTGELFF. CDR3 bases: TGTGCCAGTAGTTCAGGGACAGAGAAGAACACCGGGGAGCTGTTTTTT.

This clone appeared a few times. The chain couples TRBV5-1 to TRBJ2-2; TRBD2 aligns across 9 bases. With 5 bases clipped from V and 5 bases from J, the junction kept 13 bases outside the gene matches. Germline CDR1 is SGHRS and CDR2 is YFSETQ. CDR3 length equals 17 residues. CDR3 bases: TGCGCCAGCAGTTTTAGTAGTTCGCTAGCGGGGACCGGGGAGCTGTTTTTT. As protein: CASSFSSSLAGTGELFF. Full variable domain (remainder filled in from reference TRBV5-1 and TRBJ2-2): KAGVTQTPRYLIKTRGQQVTLSCSPISGHRSVSWYQQTPGQGLQFLFEYFSETQRNKGNFPGRFSGRQFSNSRSEMNVSTLELGDSALYLCASSFSSSLAGTGELFFGEGSRLTVL.

CDR3 amino acids: CASSLMGAEAGGPGTDTQYF. CDR3 DNA sequence: TGTGCCAGCAGCCTGATGGGAGCTGAGGCGGGGGGCCCGGGCACAGATACGCAGTATTTT. V usage is TRBV3-1 (or the pseudogene TRBV3-2) and J usage is TRBJ2-3; 8 positions agree with TRBD2. The CDR3 is made up of 20 amino acids. Per the germline V gene, CDR1 is LGHDT and CDR2 is YNNKEL (reference sequence). V lost 4 bases and J lost 1; bases outside the gene matches: 19.

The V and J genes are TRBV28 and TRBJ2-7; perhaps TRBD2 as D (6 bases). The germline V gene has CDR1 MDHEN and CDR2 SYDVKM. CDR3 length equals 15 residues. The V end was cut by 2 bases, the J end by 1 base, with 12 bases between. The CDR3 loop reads CASSLEDYRSYEQYF. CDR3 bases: TGTGCCAGCAGTTTAGAGGACTACCGATCCTACGAGCAGTACTTC.

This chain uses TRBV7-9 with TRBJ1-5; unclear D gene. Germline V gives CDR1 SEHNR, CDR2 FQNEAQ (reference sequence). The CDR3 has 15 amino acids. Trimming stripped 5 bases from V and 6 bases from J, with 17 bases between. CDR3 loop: CASSPGGYGIQPQHF. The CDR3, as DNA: TGTGCCAGCAGCCCGGGAGGATACGGAATTCAGCCCCAGCATTTT.

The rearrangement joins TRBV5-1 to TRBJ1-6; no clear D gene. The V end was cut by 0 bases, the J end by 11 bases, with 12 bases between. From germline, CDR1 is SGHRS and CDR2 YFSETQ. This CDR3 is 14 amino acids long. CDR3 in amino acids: CASSLEDLGTPLHF. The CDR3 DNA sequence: TGCGCCAGCAGCTTGGAAGACTTAGGGACACCCCTCCACTTT.

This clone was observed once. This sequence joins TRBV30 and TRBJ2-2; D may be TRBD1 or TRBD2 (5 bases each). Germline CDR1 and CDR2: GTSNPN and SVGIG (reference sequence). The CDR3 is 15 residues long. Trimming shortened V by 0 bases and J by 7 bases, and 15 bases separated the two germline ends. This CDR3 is CAWSVLLVGGGELFF. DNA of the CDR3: TGTGCCTGGAGTGTACTTCTAGTTGGGGGCGGGGAGCTGTTTTTT.

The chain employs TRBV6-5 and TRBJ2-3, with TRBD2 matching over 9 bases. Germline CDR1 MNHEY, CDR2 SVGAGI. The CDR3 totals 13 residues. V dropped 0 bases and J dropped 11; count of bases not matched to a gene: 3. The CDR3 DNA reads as TGTGCCAGCAGTTACTCCTTAGCGGGGGAGCAGTATTTT. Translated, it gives CASSYSLAGEQYF.

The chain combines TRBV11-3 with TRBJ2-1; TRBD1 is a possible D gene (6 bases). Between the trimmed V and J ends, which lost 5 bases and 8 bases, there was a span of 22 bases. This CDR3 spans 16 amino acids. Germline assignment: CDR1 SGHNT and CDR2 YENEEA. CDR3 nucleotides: TGTGCCAGCAGCCCACAGTGGGACCAGAACAGGGATGAGCAGTTCTTC. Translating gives CASSPQWDQNRDEQFF. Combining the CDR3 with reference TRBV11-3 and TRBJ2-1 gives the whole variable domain EAGVVQSPRYKIIEKKQPVAFWCNPISGHNTLYWYLQNLGQGPELLIRYENEEAVDDSQLPKDRFSAERLKGVDSTLKIQPAELGDSAVYLCASSPQWDQNRDEQFFGPGTRLTVL.